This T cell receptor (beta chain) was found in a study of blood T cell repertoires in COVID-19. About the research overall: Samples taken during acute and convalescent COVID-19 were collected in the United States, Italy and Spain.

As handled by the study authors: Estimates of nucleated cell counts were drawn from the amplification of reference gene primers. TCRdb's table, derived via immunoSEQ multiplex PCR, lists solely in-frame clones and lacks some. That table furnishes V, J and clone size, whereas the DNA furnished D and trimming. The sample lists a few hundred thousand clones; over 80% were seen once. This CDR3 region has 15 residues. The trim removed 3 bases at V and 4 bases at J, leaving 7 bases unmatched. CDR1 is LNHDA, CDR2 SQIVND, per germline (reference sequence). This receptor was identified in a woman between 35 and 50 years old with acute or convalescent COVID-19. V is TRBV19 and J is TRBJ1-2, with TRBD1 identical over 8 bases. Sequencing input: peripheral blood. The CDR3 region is CASSISTGGTYGYTF. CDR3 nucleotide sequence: TGTGCCAGTAGTATTTCAACAGGGGGGACCTATGGCTACACCTTC.